Listed below are T cell receptor beta chains from one sample, sequenced in a study of blood T cell repertoires in COVID-19. TCRdb's copy holds only in-frame clones and misses some; the assay was immunoSEQ multiplex PCR. The sample consists of around 27,000 clones, about 91% of them appearing once. The material sequenced was peripheral blood. These receptors were taken from a human donor in a cohort sampled during active COVID-19. Each CDR3 is given with its conserved first and last residue. A D gene is named only where the DNA matches it firmly. Rows may omit the clone size; those that give it use once, few, many or a size class.

size	D	V	J	CDR3	DNA
.	.	TRBV27	TRBJ1-2	CASSLSGGIYGYTF	TGTGCCAGCAGCCTTTCGGGGGGAATATATGGCTACACCTTC
.	TRBD1	TRBV15	TRBJ1-4	CATSRTGLSNEKLFF	TGTGCCACCAGCAGGACAGGGTTGAGTAATGAAAAACTGTTTTTT
.	.	TRBV19	TRBJ2-2	CASSLRHGGELFF	TGTGCCAGTAGTTTGCGACACGGCGGGGAGCTGTTTTTT
.	TRBD2	TRBV6-1	TRBJ2-5	CASSEYRLAGARNQETQYF	TGTGCCAGCAGTGAGTACAGGCTAGCGGGGGCCCGAAACCAAGAGACCCAGTACTTC
.	.	TRBV10-3	TRBJ1-5	CAISESGNNQPQHF	TGTGCCATCAGTGAATCCGGGAACAATCAGCCCCAGCATTTT
.	.	TRBV27	TRBJ1-5	CASSLHRSNQPQHF	TGTGCCAGCAGTTTACACCGGAGCAATCAGCCCCAGCATTTT
.	.	TRBV6-5	TRBJ2-1	CASSFRDQRNEQFF	TGTGCCAGCAGTTTCCGGGATCAGCGGAATGAGCAGTTCTTC
.	TRBD2	TRBV6-4	TRBJ2-7	CASSEFPGLGGGYEQYF	TGTGCCAGCAGTGAATTTCCGGGACTAGGAGGTGGCTACGAGCAGTACTTC
.	TRBD1	TRBV5-1	TRBJ1-2	CASSLGQGEGYTF	TGCGCCAGCAGCTTGGGACAGGGGGAAGGCTACACCTTC
.	.	TRBV30	TRBJ2-5	CAWSVLAGETQYF	TGTGCCTGGAGTGTCCTAGCTGGGGAGACCCAGTACTTC
.	.	TRBV6-2/TRBV6-3	TRBJ2-7	CASSYGGHAYEQYF	TGTGCCAGCAGTTACGGCGGTCACGCCTACGAGCAGTACTTC
.	TRBD1	TRBV5-8	TRBJ2-7	CASNEKTGGIYEQYF	TGTGCCAGCAACGAGAAGACAGGGGGCATCTACGAGCAGTACTTC
.	.	TRBV29-1	TRBJ1-1	CSVRTLQDTEAFF	TGCAGCGTTAGGACTCTCCAGGACACTGAAGCTTTCTTT
.	.	TRBV25-1	TRBJ1-4	CASSDGGVKRKLFF	TGTGCCAGCAGTGACGGAGGGGTTAAGAGGAAACTGTTTTTT
once	.	TRBV12-5	TRBJ1-6	CASGFGSYNSPLHF	TGTGCTAGTGGTTTCGGCTCCTATAATTCACCCCTCCACTTT
.	TRBD2	TRBV4-1	TRBJ2-5	CASSQGLSTTQYF	TGCGCCAGCAGCCAGGGACTATCCACGACCCAGTACTTC
few	.	TRBV10-3	TRBJ2-7	CAISSRPPDSEQYF	TGTGCCATCAGTTCGAGGCCCCCTGACTCCGAGCAGTACTTC
.	TRBD2	TRBV10-1	TRBJ2-7	CASSGGGSSYEQYF	TGCGCCAGCAGTGGCGGGGGGTCGTCCTACGAGCAGTACTTC
.	TRBD1	TRBV19	TRBJ1-5	CASSTATGRQPQHF	TGTGCCAGTAGTACTGCGACAGGGCGCCAGCCCCAGCATTTT
.	.	TRBV30	TRBJ1-4	CAWAKGLLNEKLFF	TGTGCCTGGGCCAAGGGACTTCTTAATGAAAAACTGTTTTTT
.	.	TRBV6-4	TRBJ2-6	CASSTGIGGANVLTF	TGTGCCAGCAGTACAGGGATCGGTGGGGCCAACGTCCTGACTTTC
.	TRBD1	TRBV11-3	TRBJ2-2	CASSSKDRAGTGELFF	TGTGCCAGCAGCTCTAAGGACAGGGCGGGCACCGGGGAGCTGTTTTTT
once	.	TRBV19	TRBJ1-2	CASSNLQTGNYGYTF	TGTGCCAGTTCCAACCTCCAGACGGGTAACTATGGCTACACCTTC
once	TRBD2	TRBV7-2	TRBJ2-1	CASSTGLALNEQFF	TGTGCCAGCAGCACGGGACTAGCGCTGAATGAGCAGTTCTTC
.	TRBD1	TRBV29-1	TRBJ1-2	CSVEGQHGYTF	TGCAGCGTTGAGGGACAGCATGGCTACACCTTC
.	.	TRBV7-9	TRBJ1-2	CASSPTGLVDYGYTF	TGTGCCAGCAGCCCTACAGGGTTGGTAGACTATGGCTACACCTTC
.	TRBD1	TRBV11-2	TRBJ2-7	CASSLGQGNIYEQYF	TGTGCCAGCAGCCTGGGACAGGGGAACATCTACGAGCAGTACTTC
.	TRBD2	TRBV7-8	TRBJ2-3	CASSYKTSSINTDTQYF	TGTGCCAGCAGTTATAAGACTAGCTCCATAAACACAGATACGCAGTATTTT
.	TRBD1	TRBV19	TRBJ1-6	CASRPDRGGSPLHF	TGTGCCAGTAGACCGGACAGGGGTGGATCACCCCTCCACTTT
.	.	TRBV30	TRBJ2-1	CAWSGGPYNEQFF	TGTGCCTGGTCCGGGGGGCCTTACAATGAGCAGTTCTTC
.	TRBD1	TRBV10-3	TRBJ2-5	CAISEEGAVQETQYF	TGTGCCATCAGTGAGGAGGGGGCGGTCCAAGAGACCCAGTACTTC
once	.	TRBV4-2	TRBJ1-1	CASSQEFSMNTEAFF	TGTGCCAGCAGCCAAGAATTTTCCATGAACACTGAAGCTTTCTTT